A selection of T cell receptor beta chains follows, all from one sample in a study of blood T cell repertoires in COVID-19. Libraries were prepared by immunoSEQ multiplex PCR; TCRdb keeps only in-frame clonotypes and omits some of them. Of under 250,000 clones listed, around nine tenths are singletons. Sequenced sample: PBMCs or T cells enriched from blood (not recorded which). These receptors were collected from a man aged 25-45 years who had recovered from COVID-19. The CDR3 runs from the conserved cysteine through the conserved F or W. A D gene is named only where the DNA matches it firmly. The size entry is marked missing in some rows and otherwise reads once, few, many or a size class.

>TRBV5-8|-|TRBJ2-6|-
TGTGCCAGCAGCCCCCGTTCCTCTGGGGCCAACGTCCTGACTTTC
CASSPRSSGANVLTF
>TRBV28|-|TRBJ2-7|-
TGTGCCAGCAGAGAGGGGGGGATCGGGTTCTACGAGCAGTACTTC
CASREGGIGFYEQYF
>TRBV4-1|once|TRBJ1-1|-
TGCGCCAGCAGCAGAAACCGGGACATCGAAAAACTGGCTTTCTTT
CASSRNRDIEKLAFF
>TRBV5-1|-|TRBJ2-1|TRBD2
TGCGCCAGCAGCTTACAGCTAGCGGAGACGAATGAGCAGTTCTTC
CASSLQLAETNEQFF
>TRBV6-4|once|TRBJ2-3|-
TGTGCCAGCAGTGTAAACAGATATAGCACAGATACGCAGTATTTT
CASSVNRYSTDTQYF
>TRBV24-1|-|TRBJ1-3|-
TGTGCCACCAGTGGCAGGGCTGGGAACACCATATATTTT
CATSGRAGNTIYF
>TRBV7-9|once|TRBJ1-6|-
TGTGCCAGCAGTCGTCGGACTACTAGCTCCTATAATTCACCCCTCCACTTT
CASSRRTTSSYNSPLHF
>TRBV3-1/TRBV3-2|-|TRBJ1-4|-
TGTGCCAGCAGCCAAGCCCGAAAACTGTTTTTT
CASSQARKLFF
>TRBV28|-|TRBJ1-2|TRBD1
TGTGCCAGCAGTTCAGGGGGCTCCCTAGTCTATGGCTACACCTTC
CASSSGGSLVYGYTF
>TRBV5-8|-|TRBJ2-3|TRBD2
TGTGCCAGCAGCGCAGGGACTAGCGGGAAAGATACGCAGTATTTT
CASSAGTSGKDTQYF
>TRBV5-3|few|TRBJ1-6|-
TGTGCCAGAAGCTTGGGCACTCTTTGTCCAGCGTTCCAGCGGGTCCCTTTTTCACCCCTCCACTTT
CARSLGTLCPAFQRVPFSPLHF
>TRBV6-5|once|TRBJ1-3|TRBD1
TGTGCCAGCCGCCTTGGGGACAGCTCAAACACCATATATTTT
CASRLGDSSNTIYF
>TRBV27|-|TRBJ2-7|-
TGTGCCAGCAGTTTAAACCTCGGGTACTCCTACGAGCAGTACTTC
CASSLNLGYSYEQYF
>TRBV2|-|TRBJ2-7|TRBD2
TGTGCCAGCAGGAAAGAGGGACTACAGACCTACGAGCAGTACTTC
CASRKEGLQTYEQYF
>TRBV5-4|once|TRBJ2-7|TRBD2
TGTGCCAGCAGCTCGGGGACTAGCGGGCGACCCTACGAGCAGTACTTC
CASSSGTSGRPYEQYF